The 25 T cell receptor beta chains reported below all come from one sample, sequenced in a study of shared clonotypes between healthy human individuals. The protocol was immunoSEQ multiplex PCR, while the TCRdb copy is restricted to in-frame clones and leaves out a portion. The sample lists about 560,000 clones, around 81% occurring once. The specimen was PBMCs. The receptors were gathered from a woman aged 40 to 50 in good health. Some clones in this sample may be carry-over from other donors' samples.

CDR3 sequence reads: CASSIFGGTQETQYF. CDR3 DNA: TGTGCCAGCAGCATCTTTGGGGGGACCCAAGAGACCCAGTACTTC. The rearrangement links TRBV7-9 to TRBJ2-5; D perhaps matches TRBD2 (6 bases). This CDR3 has 15 residues. V shed 5 bases and J shed 1 base, with 14 bases lying between them. The V gene's germline CDR1 is SEHNR and CDR2 FQNEAQ (reference sequence). Full variable domain (missing parts from reference TRBV7-9 and TRBJ2-5): DTGVSQNPRHKITKRGQNVTFRCDPISEHNRLYWYRQTLGQGPEFLTYFQNEAQLEKSRLLSDRFSAERPKGSFSTLEIQRTEQGDSAMYLCASSIFGGTQETQYFGPGTRLLVL.

V and J are TRBV10-1 and TRBJ2-1, with D perhaps matching TRBD2 (5 bases). Trimming cost V 4 bases and J 10 bases, with 20 bases left between them. The CDR3 is 15 amino acids. Germline V gene sequence: CDR1 WNHNN, CDR2 SYGVQD (reference sequence). The CDR3 region is CASSVAAELSGEQFF. CDR3 bases: TGCGCCAGCAGTGTCGCGGCGGAGCTTTCGGGAGAGCAGTTCTTC.

This chain connects TRBV7-6 to TRBJ2-1; D is ambiguous. The germline CDR1 and CDR2 sequences are SGHVS and FNYEAQ. CDR3 size: 18 residues. The V gene lost 6 bases and the J gene lost 7 bases, with 28 bases spanning the gap. The CDR3 DNA reads as TGTGCCAGCAGGCGATCCGCCGGTACGGCGTCTAGGGTTAATGAGCAGTTCTTC. Translating it yields CASRRSAGTASRVNEQFF.

This chain joins TRBV6-1 and TRBJ2-3; a weak D match, TRBD1 (5 bases). The germline V gene has CDR1 MNHNS and CDR2 SASEGT. The CDR3 spans 15 residues. Trimming removed 6 bases at V and 2 bases at J, with 15 bases between. Written as DNA, the CDR3 is TGTGCCAGCAGGACAGTTTGGCGGTCCACAGATACGCAGTATTTT. It specifies CASRTVWRSTDTQYF.

The CDR3 sequence: CASSEQHDQPQHF. The CDR3 DNA is TGTGCCAGCAGTGAACAGCACGATCAGCCCCAGCATTTT. The chain employs TRBV2 and TRBJ1-5, with D unresolved. Trimming pared 2 bases from V and 5 bases from J, leaving 7 bases between. The germline gives CDR1 SNHLY, CDR2 FYNNEI. This CDR3 is built from 13 residues.

This clone was seen just once. The chain employs TRBV10-1 and TRBJ2-3, with 13 bases fitting TRBD2. V lost 8 bases, J lost 0 bases, and 11 bases stayed unmatched. Germline assignment: CDR1 WNHNN and CDR2 SYGVQD (reference sequence). CDR3 size: 18 residues. The CDR3 sequence: CASLTSGRSPPSTDTQYF. The CDR3 DNA reads TGCGCCAGCCTGACTAGCGGGAGGTCCCCTCCTAGCACAGATACGCAGTATTTT.

This chain uses TRBV19 with TRBJ2-3, with 9 bases identical to TRBD2. This CDR3 is built from 15 residues. Germline assignment: CDR1 LNHDA and CDR2 SQIVND (reference sequence). Unmatched junction bases numbered 5, after V lost 5 bases and J lost 2 bases. CDR3 in amino acids: CASSFLAGTTDTQYF. CDR3 coding DNA: TGTGCCAGTAGTTTCCTAGCGGGGACCACAGATACGCAGTATTTT. Full variable domain (remainder filled in from reference TRBV19 and TRBJ2-3): DGGITQSPKYLFRKEGQNVTLSCEQNLNHDAMYWYRQDPGQGLRLIYYSQIVNDFQKGDIAEGYSVSREKKESFPLTVTSAQKNPTAFYLCASSFLAGTTDTQYFGPGTRLTVL.

This clone was detected only a few times. This chain connects TRBV5-5 to TRBJ1-2, with 8 nucleotides matching TRBD1. The CDR3 sequence is 15 residues long. Germline V gene sequence: CDR1 SGHKS, CDR2 YYEKEE (reference sequence). Unmatched junction bases numbered 2, after V lost 0 bases and J lost 1 base. CDR3 nucleotide sequence: TGTGCCAGCAGCTTGGAAGGACAGGGTAACTATGGCTACACCTTC. Its protein is CASSLEGQGNYGYTF. Full variable domain (outside the CDR3, taken from reference TRBV5-5 and TRBJ1-2): DAGVTQSPTHLIKTRGQQVTLRCSPISGHKSVSWYQQVLGQGPQFIFQYYEKEERGRGNFPDRFSARQFPNYSSELNVNALLLGDSALYLCASSLEGQGNYGYTFGSGTRLTVV.

About this clone itself: A much larger clone lies a single base off, so this may be a read error. The sample has other DNA sequences that encode this CDR3 too. CDR3 loop: CASRGQETQYF. CDR3 nucleotide sequence: TGTGCCAGCAGGGGGCAAGAGACCCAGTACTTC. The V and J genes are TRBV2 and TRBJ2-5, with D unclear. The CDR3 length is 11 residues. Germline V CDR1 and CDR2: SNHLY, FYNNEI. V was pared by 6 bases and J by 2 bases, with 4 bases between.

The sample holds one count of this clone. The chain has TRBV6-1 and TRBJ2-3, with TRBD2 matching over 7 bases. Germline CDR1 is MNHNS and CDR2 is SASEGT. V lost 5 bases and J lost 5; bases outside the gene matches: 10. The CDR3 runs to 15 residues. In DNA, the CDR3 is TGTGCCAGCAGTTTATTTAGACTAGCAGAAGATACGCAGTATTTT. This sequence encodes CASSLFRLAEDTQYF.

This rearrangement joins TRBV5-1 to TRBJ1-3; D remains unclear. The germline CDR1 and CDR2 sequences are SGHRS and YFSETQ. Trimming left V 2 bases short and J 0 bases short, with 6 bases between. The CDR3 sequence is 14 residues long. CDR3 nucleotide sequence: TGCGCCAGCAGCTTAGGTATCTCTGGAAACACCATATATTTT. Residues: CASSLGISGNTIYF.

This chain links TRBV2 with TRBJ1-6, with unresolved D. Trimming pared 3 bases from V and 7 bases from J, leaving 10 bases between. Germline-derived CDR1 and CDR2 are SNHLY and FYNNEI. This CDR3 has 14 amino acids. CDR3 sequence (DNA): TGTGCCAGCAGTGACTGGGTTGAGAATTCACCCCTCCACTTT. Residues: CASSDWVENSPLHF. Full variable domain (outside the CDR3, taken from reference TRBV2 and TRBJ1-6): EPEVTQTPSHQVTQMGQEVILRCVPISNHLYFYWYRQILGQKVEFLVSFYNNEISEKSEIFDDQFSVERPDGSNFTLKIRSTKLEDSAMYFCASSDWVENSPLHFGNGTRLTVT.

V and J are TRBV4-2 and TRBJ2-7; D is perhaps TRBD2 (5 bases). This CDR3 contains 16 residues. Trimming took 0 bases from V and 0 from J, leaving 12 bases between them. The V gene's germline CDR1 is LGHNA and CDR2 YNFKEQ. The CDR3, as DNA: TGTGCCAGCAGCCAAGATTTGCGGGCCAGCTCCTACGAGCAGTACTTC. Translated: CASSQDLRASSYEQYF.

For the CDR3, the DNA is TGTGCCAGCAGCTCAGGAGGACCATCAGGCATTCAGTACTTC. Amino acids: CASSSGGPSGIQYF. This rearrangement joins TRBV28 to TRBJ2-4, with a possible D match to TRBD2 (5 bases). V was pared by 6 bases and J by 9 bases, with 18 bases between. The CDR3 contains 14 residues. The germline V gene has CDR1 MDHEN and CDR2 SYDVKM.

V is TRBV30 and J is TRBJ2-5; either TRBD1 or TRBD2 may fit D (5 bases each). The end of the DNA fits TRBJ2-7 better, so the J call may be wrong. Germline CDR1 reads GTSNPN; CDR2 reads SVGIG (reference sequence). CDR3 size: 15 residues. CDR3 region: CAWSPHWKRDHEQYF. Here the CDR3 DNA reads TGTGCCTGGAGTCCCCACTGGAAGAGGGACCACGAGCAGTACTTC.

V and J are TRBV6-1 and TRBJ2-3; 11 bases match TRBD2. Germline V gene lookup returns CDR1 MNHNS and CDR2 SASEGT. Unmatched junction bases numbered 5, after V lost 5 bases and J lost 4 bases. The CDR3 is made up of 15 amino acids. The CDR3 is CASSSTSGSPDTQYF. For the CDR3, the DNA is TGTGCCAGCAGTAGTACTAGCGGGAGCCCAGATACGCAGTATTTT.

J is TRBJ2-1 and V is TRBV5-6, with D possibly matching TRBD2 (6 bases). Germline V gene lookup returns CDR1 SGHDT and CDR2 YYEEEE. V shed 3 bases and J shed 0 bases, with 16 bases lying between them. CDR3 size: 17 residues. This chain's CDR3 is CASSWTLAGYSYNEQFF. Written as DNA, the CDR3 is TGTGCCAGCAGCTGGACCCTTGCGGGGTACTCCTACAATGAGCAGTTCTTC. The full variable domain, rest sourced from reference TRBV5-6 and TRBJ2-1, is DAGVTQSPTHLIKTRGQQVTLRCSPKSGHDTVSWYQQALGQGPQFIFQYYEEEERQRGNFPDRFSGHQFPNYSSELNVNALLLGDSALYLCASSWTLAGYSYNEQFFGPGTRLTVL.

V and J are TRBV7-3 and TRBJ1-2; 11 positions match TRBD1. Germline assignment: CDR1 SGHTA and CDR2 FQGTGA. CDR3 size: 16 residues. The junction had 9 bases not matched to a gene; V was cut back by 5 bases and J by 4 bases. CDR3 nucleotide sequence: TGTGCCAGCAGCGCACGGACAGGGGGCCTGGTCTATGGCTACACCTTC. It is translated as CASSARTGGLVYGYTF.

A few counts support this clone. Within the sample, other DNA sequences also encode this same CDR3. V gene TRBV6-4 combines with J gene TRBJ2-3, with a tentative D call TRBD2 (6 bases). CDR3 length: 15 amino acids. The ends were cut back, 2 bases at V and 0 bases at J, with 9 bases in the middle. Germline CDR1 reads MRHNA; CDR2 reads SNTAGT. CDR3 nucleotides: TGTGCCAGCAGTGACGGGAGCGGGAGCACAGATACGCAGTATTTT. It yields the protein CASSDGSGSTDTQYF.

This chain uses TRBV5-6 with TRBJ2-2, with D maybe TRBD2 (7 bases). Germline V gene sequence: CDR1 SGHDT, CDR2 YYEEEE. The V end lost 8 bases, the J end lost 0 bases, and 20 bases lay between the germline ends. CDR3 length: 17 amino acids. CDR3 DNA sequence: TGTGCCAGTCCCGGGGGGCGGACTAAACCGAACACCGGGGAGCTGTTTTTT. Translated, it gives CASPGGRTKPNTGELFF.

The chain's CDR3 is CASSQEFTGDTEAFF. CDR3 nucleotides: TGCGCCAGCAGCCAAGAATTTACGGGTGACACTGAAGCTTTCTTT. The chain carries TRBV4-3 and TRBJ1-1; unclear D gene. V lost 0 bases and J 3 bases, leaving 11 bases between the germline ends. The CDR3 is made up of 15 amino acids. The germline CDR1 and CDR2 sequences are LGHNA and YSLEER.

Here the CDR3 reads CAISGSPQYGELFF. CDR3 DNA: TGTGCCATTAGCGGGAGTCCCCAATACGGGGAGCTGTTTTTT. V and J are TRBV19 and TRBJ2-2; the match to TRBD2 covers 9 bases. The germline CDR1 and CDR2 sequences are LNHDA and SQIVND (reference sequence). The CDR3 loop spans 14 amino acids. The trim removed 10 bases at V and 7 bases at J, leaving 10 bases unmatched.

This rearrangement joins TRBV30 to TRBJ1-2; D uncertain. The CDR3 loop spans 14 amino acids. Germline lookup yields CDR1 GTSNPN and CDR2 SVGIG (reference sequence). Trimming left V 2 bases short and J 3 bases short, with 13 bases between. The CDR3 DNA reads TGTGCCTGGAGTATCGGCCGAGGGCACTATGGCTACACCTTC. As protein: CAWSIGRGHYGYTF.

V gene TRBV19 combines with J gene TRBJ1-1, with D tentatively TRBD1 (5 bases). CDR1 and CDR2 (germline): LNHDA, SQIVND (reference sequence). V lost 4 bases and J 3 bases, leaving 15 bases between the germline ends. CDR3 length: 15 amino acids. The CDR3 bases are TGTGCCAGTAGTACTCCTGGGGCCCGGGACACTGAAGCTTTCTTT. Amino acids: CASSTPGARDTEAFF. The full variable domain, in which reference TRBV19 and TRBJ1-1 provide the parts outside the CDR3, is DGGITQSPKYLFRKEGQNVTLSCEQNLNHDAMYWYRQDPGQGLRLIYYSQIVNDFQKGDIAEGYSVSREKKESFPLTVTSAQKNPTAFYLCASSTPGARDTEAFFGQGTRLTVV.

The chain uses TRBV11-2 and TRBJ2-1; TRBD2 matches at 15 bases. This CDR3 spans 18 amino acids. Germline V gene data show CDR1 as SGHAT and CDR2 as FQNNGV. V lost 0 bases and J lost 5; bases outside the gene matches: 5. The CDR3 DNA follows: TGTGCCAGCAGCTTAGAAGGGACTAGCGGGAGGTACCACAATGAGCAGTTCTTC. It encodes CASSLEGTSGRYHNEQFF.